Here is one T cell receptor beta chain with its context. Its antigen remains unidentified. Time point described: after dendritic cell vaccination, including at tumor progression/relapse. No glioblastoma patient carried an isocitrate dehydrogenase mutation. This specimen belongs to a study of glioma-infiltrating T cells after dendritic cell vaccination. The overall study: Three intradermal dendritic cell vaccine injections were given every two weeks. Broader study findings: Patients with more pretreatment TILs had longer time to progression and survival.

V dropped 0 bases and J dropped 4; count of bases not matched to a gene: 4. Germline V gene lookup returns CDR1 GTSNPN and CDR2 SVGIG (reference sequence). The CDR3 spans 14 residues. The PCR used 60 V beta and 13 J beta primers. TCRdb keeps only in-frame clones here, not all; method: immunoSEQ multiplex PCR. Among over 55,000 clones, about 80% were seen once, and the ten largest hold 15% to 19%. This TCR came from a human donor with glioblastoma. The J gene is TRBJ2-7, the V gene TRBV30, with TRBD1 matching over 9 bases. The sequences come from blood, collected after dendritic cell vaccination. The CDR3 spells CAWSVGTGSYEQYF. The CDR3 DNA reads as TGTGCCTGGAGTGTCGGGACAGGGAGTTACGAGCAGTACTTC.